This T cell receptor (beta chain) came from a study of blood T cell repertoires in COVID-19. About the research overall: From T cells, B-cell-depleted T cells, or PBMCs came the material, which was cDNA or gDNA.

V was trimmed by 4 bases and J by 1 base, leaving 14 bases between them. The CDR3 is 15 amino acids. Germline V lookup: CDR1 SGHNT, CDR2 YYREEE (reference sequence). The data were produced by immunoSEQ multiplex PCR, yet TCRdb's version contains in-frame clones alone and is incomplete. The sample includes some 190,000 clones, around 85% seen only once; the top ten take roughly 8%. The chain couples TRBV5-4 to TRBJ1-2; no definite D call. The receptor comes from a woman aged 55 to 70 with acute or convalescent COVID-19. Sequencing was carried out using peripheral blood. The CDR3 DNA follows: TGTGCCAGCAGCCTGTCAGGCGCAAATAACTATGGCTACACCTTC. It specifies CASSLSGANNYGYTF.